These 17 T cell receptor beta chains came from one sample sequenced in a study of OX40 agonist ivuxolimab in advanced cancers. Repertoires were generated with immunoSEQ multiplex PCR, while TCRdb's copy carries only in-frame clones and drops some. There are some 97,000 clones in the sample; 90% occur only once, and approximately 0.31% lies in the top ten. Specimen: CD4+ or CD8+ T cells sorted from blood, collected in a trial of the OX40 agonist ivuxolimab. Receptors originate from an adult with an advanced solid tumor such as melanoma, head and neck, liver or kidney cancer.

The chain has TRBV23-1 and TRBJ2-3; 11 nucleotides match TRBD2. TRBV23-1 is placed among ORFs of uncertain function. This CDR3 has 15 amino acids. V dropped 4 bases and J dropped 4; count of bases not matched to a gene: 4. In DNA form, the CDR3 reads TGCGCCAGCAGTCGTAGCGGGAGGGTGTCAGATACGCAGTATTTT. This sequence encodes CASSRSGRVSDTQYF.

The genes are TRBV28 and TRBJ1-3, with 10 bases that match TRBD1. This CDR3 is 19 amino acids long. Germline V CDR1 and CDR2: MDHEN, SYDVKM. The V gene end was trimmed by 2 bases and the J gene end by 0 bases; junction bases not matched to a gene: 10. CDR3 sequence: CASSLGGQGTWGSGNTIYF. In DNA form, the CDR3 reads TGTGCCAGCAGTTTAGGGGGACAGGGGACGTGGGGCTCTGGAAACACCATATATTTT.

As to this clone: Other DNA sequences in the same sample also yield this CDR3. The chain couples TRBV7-9 to TRBJ2-1; D is possibly TRBD2 (6 bases). Germline-derived CDR1 and CDR2 are SEHNR and FQNEAQ (reference sequence). Trimming left V 5 bases short and J 0 bases short, with 11 bases between. The CDR3 extends over 15 amino acids. The CDR3 DNA sequence: TGTGCCAGCAGCCGGGACTCGAGCTCCTACAATGAGCAGTTCTTC. This codes for CASSRDSSSYNEQFF. Full variable domain (missing parts from reference TRBV7-9 and TRBJ2-1): DTGVSQNPRHKITKRGQNVTFRCDPISEHNRLYWYRQTLGQGPEFLTYFQNEAQLEKSRLLSDRFSAERPKGSFSTLEIQRTEQGDSAMYLCASSRDSSSYNEQFFGPGTRLTVL.

This clone was detected only a few times. The rearrangement links TRBV2 to TRBJ2-7; the match to TRBD1 covers 8 bases. The V and J ends lost 5 bases and 3 bases, in that order; junction bases with no gene match: 6. The CDR3 has 14 amino acids. In germline, CDR1 is SNHLY, CDR2 FYNNEI. CDR3 sequence reads: CASSKGQGVYEQYF. CDR3 DNA: TGTGCCAGCAGTAAAGGACAGGGCGTCTACGAGCAGTACTTC.

Only a few counts were recorded for this clone. The V gene is TRBV7-9, the J gene TRBJ1-2; 9 bases fit TRBD1. The V gene's germline CDR1 is SEHNR and CDR2 FQNEAQ (reference sequence). With 6 bases clipped from V and 7 bases from J, the junction kept 12 bases outside the gene matches. CDR3 length: 15 residues. Written as DNA, the CDR3 is TGTGCCAGCAGACCTTGGGGACAGGGACCCCTTGGCTACACCTTC. Residues: CASRPWGQGPLGYTF.

This clone was counted a single time. This sequence joins TRBV18 and TRBJ2-7; TRBD1 agrees at 7 bases. This CDR3 is 15 amino acids long. Trimming removed 3 bases from V and 5 bases from J; junction bases left unmatched: 10. Germline CDR1 is KGHSH and CDR2 is LQKENI. CDR3 sequence: CASSPDRSRRDEQYF. CDR3 coding DNA: TGTGCCAGCTCACCGGACAGGTCTCGCCGAGACGAGCAGTACTTC.

The V call is TRBV19, the J call TRBJ2-2, with TRBD1 matching over 8 bases. The junction had 20 bases not matched to a gene; V was cut back by 9 bases and J by 5 bases. The germline V gene encodes CDR1 LNHDA and CDR2 SQIVND (reference sequence). CDR3 length: 18 amino acids. DNA for the CDR3: TGTGCCAGCCGAAGTATTCAAGGCTGGACAGGGAGGACCGGGGAGCTGTTTTTT. Protein: CASRSIQGWTGRTGELFF.

The rearrangement links TRBV7-2 to TRBJ2-2, with a tentative D call TRBD1 (5 bases). The CDR3 runs 14 residues. Germline loops: CDR1 SGHTA, CDR2 FQGNSA. The V and J ends lost 5 bases and 7 bases respectively, with 14 bases between them. DNA of the CDR3: TGTGCCAGCAGCGTTAGTTGGGGCGGCGGGGAGCTGTTTTTT. This gives the protein CASSVSWGGGELFF.

V usage is TRBV4-2 and J usage is TRBJ2-7, with no clear D. The length of the CDR3 is 14 residues. The V end was cut by 0 bases, the J end by 4 bases, with 10 bases between. CDR1 is LGHNA, CDR2 YNFKEQ, per germline. CDR3: CASSQDRLDYEQYF. The CDR3 region has the DNA TGTGCCAGCAGCCAAGATCGGTTGGATTACGAGCAGTACTTC.

A note on this clone: A junction boundary mismatches the germline segment, possibly from a read error. This chain links TRBV2 with TRBJ2-7, with 8 bases identical to TRBD2. The germline V gene has CDR1 SNHLY and CDR2 FYNNEI. This CDR3 is 13 amino acids long. In DNA, the CDR3 is TGTGCCAGCAGTAAAGCGGGAGCGGGGGAGCAGTACTTC. This encodes CASSKAGAGEQYF.

The rearrangement links TRBV5-1 to TRBJ1-2; D is uncertain. The CDR3 runs to 14 residues. CDR1 and CDR2 from the germline V gene are SGHRS and YFSETQ. Trimming pared 0 bases from V and 4 bases from J, leaving 10 bases between. Written as DNA, the CDR3 is TGCGCCAGCAGCTTGGAGTCCGATCTCTATGGCTACACCTTC. Translation: CASSLESDLYGYTF.

This clone has just one count. V and J are TRBV11-3 and TRBJ2-1; TRBD1 agrees at 7 bases. The CDR3 runs to 15 residues. CDR1 and CDR2 (germline): SGHNT, YENEEA. The V gene end was trimmed by 2 bases and the J gene end by 5 bases; junction bases not matched to a gene: 6. CDR3 loop: CASSLLPGQNNEQFF. For the CDR3, the DNA is TGTGCCAGCAGCTTACTGCCGGGACAGAACAATGAGCAGTTCTTC.

This chain joins TRBV5-1 and TRBJ1-2, with unresolved D. CDR3 size: 14 residues. The germline V gene has CDR1 SGHRS and CDR2 YFSETQ. V was shortened by 0 bases and J by 7 bases, with 13 bases between the two germline ends. The CDR3 bases are TGCGCCAGCAGCTTGGCAGCGTACTCGGGTGGCTACACCTTC. This codes for CASSLAAYSGGYTF.

The chain employs TRBV27 and TRBJ2-2; 8 positions agree with TRBD1. V lost 4 bases, J lost 2 bases, and 12 bases stayed unmatched. The length of the CDR3 is 18 residues. In germline, CDR1 is MNHEY, CDR2 SMNVEV (reference sequence). Written as DNA, the CDR3 is TGTGCCAGCAGTTCCTTTTTCCCGGGACAGGTTAACACCGGGGAGCTGTTTTTT. Residues: CASSSFFPGQVNTGELFF.

V usage is TRBV5-6 and J usage is TRBJ2-7; maybe TRBD1 (5 bases). With 5 bases removed from V and 6 bases from J, the gap between germline ends came to 15 bases. The CDR3 has 13 amino acids. CDR1 is SGHDT and CDR2 is YYEEEE in the germline V gene. CDR3 sequence (DNA): TGTGCCAGCAGAAGGGTAGGGGTCTCCGAGCAGTACTTC. Protein product: CASRRVGVSEQYF.

The chain combines TRBV5-1 with TRBJ2-7; the match to TRBD1 covers 8 bases. V shed 2 bases and J 4 bases; nucleotides not matched to a gene: 8. The germline gives CDR1 SGHRS, CDR2 YFSETQ. The CDR3 consists of 15 residues. The CDR3 is CASSLRTGMWYEQYF. The CDR3 DNA reads TGCGCCAGCAGCTTAAGGACAGGGATGTGGTACGAGCAGTACTTC.

J is TRBJ2-1 and V is TRBV5-1, with 7 positions matching TRBD2. Germline CDR1 and CDR2: SGHRS and YFSETQ. CDR3 size: 14 residues. Germline trimming cut 4 bases from V and 1 base from J; bases unmatched to any gene: 2. As DNA, the CDR3 is TGCGCCAGCAGCCCGGGGGGTTCCTACAATGAGCAGTTCTTC. It is translated as CASSPGGSYNEQFF.